The next 6 T cell receptor beta chains were all read from a single sample in a study of Ad26.COV2.S vaccination and SARS-CoV-2 variants. Treatment denoted: 19 received Ad26.COV2.S at low or high dose, single or two shots; roughly five received placebo; per-sample allocation not given. Day 63 following the first vaccine or placebo injection was when the samples were taken. Data came from immunoSEQ multiplex PCR; TCRdb stores just in-frame clones and leaves some out. The sample gives 300,000 to 400,000 clones, 85% of which show up once; 2% to 2.5% is in the top ten. The sample was peripheral blood, taken in a trial of Ad26.COV2.S vaccine versus placebo. Source of these receptors: a person aged 18-65 years who received the Ad26.COV2.S COVID-19 vaccine or a placebo.

The chain uses TRBV4-2 and TRBJ1-2, with D unresolved. Trimming took off 4 bases at V and 8 bases at J, with 17 bases between the two ends. The CDR3 totals 14 residues. The germline V gene has CDR1 LGHNA and CDR2 YNFKEQ. The CDR3 here is CASSPIPPAGGYTF. CDR3 in DNA: TGTGCCAGCAGCCCCATCCCTCCAGCGGGGGGCTACACCTTC.

This chain links TRBV4-2 with TRBJ1-1; no firm D call. The CDR3 loop spans 14 amino acids. V was cut by 10 bases and J by 3 bases, with 18 bases left in between. The germline CDR1 and CDR2 sequences are LGHNA and YNFKEQ. DNA for the CDR3: TGTGCCACCGCCAGTGGCCCCCTCTACACTGAAGCTTTCTTT. Its translation: CATASGPLYTEAFF.

V is TRBV12-3 or TRBV12-4 and J is TRBJ2-1; D is unclear. CDR3 size: 13 residues. The V and J ends lost 8 bases and 0 bases respectively, with 8 bases between them. CDR3 bases: TGTGCCAGCCGTAAGGGCTCCTACAATGAGCAGTTCTTC. This sequence encodes CASRKGSYNEQFF.

The V and J genes are TRBV7-2 and TRBJ2-1; 7 positions match TRBD1. CDR3 length equals 14 residues. CDR1 is SGHTA and CDR2 is FQGNSA in the germline V gene. With V trimmed by 5 bases and J by 6 bases, 7 bases remained unmatched. The DNA of the CDR3 is TGTGCCAGCAGCAACAGACAGGGAGCCAATGAGCAGTTCTTC. Amino acids: CASSNRQGANEQFF.

This chain uses TRBV18 with TRBJ1-2; TRBD1 is a possible D gene (5 bases). Germline CDR1 and CDR2: KGHSH and LQKENI. Trimming pared 10 bases from V and 0 bases from J, leaving 21 bases between. The CDR3 contains 16 residues. CDR3 DNA: TGTGCCACCCTAAAGGAAGGGGCAGGCTCTAACTATGGCTACACCTTC. Protein product: CATLKEGAGSNYGYTF.

The chain is built from TRBV7-2 and TRBJ2-7; D might be TRBD2 (5 bases). V lost 5 bases and J lost 1, with 18 bases in between. Germline V lookup: CDR1 SGHTA, CDR2 FQGNSA. CDR3 length: 16 residues. CDR3 DNA sequence: TGTGCCAGCAGCCGCCTAGCAGGTTTCAGGTCCTACGAGCAGTACTTC. It translates to CASSRLAGFRSYEQYF.